The 20 T cell receptor beta chains in this list originate from one sample, sequenced in a study of T cells after yellow fever vaccination. TCRdb ran MiXCR on the 5' RACE reads and lists one entry per CDR3 protein. The sample includes 250,000 to 300,000 distinct CDR3 sequences, around 5.2% of them seen just once. The sequencing used CD4+ T cells sorted from PBMCs, collected on the day of the yellow fever booster vaccination. Every receptor here comes from a man aged 18 to 29 who received the YFV17D yellow fever vaccine.

This clonotype was seen repeatedly, ten times or more. The J gene is TRBJ2-2, the V gene TRBV4-3; TRBD2 aligns across 8 bases. CDR1 and CDR2 (germline): LGHNA, YSLEER. The junction had 6 bases not matched to a gene; V was cut back by 2 bases and J by 4 bases. The CDR3 totals 16 residues. The CDR3 nucleotides are TGCGCCAGCAGCCAACCCGGGGGGGCCCCCACCGGGGAGCTGTTTTTT. Amino acid sequence: CASSQPGGAPTGELFF.

The J gene is TRBJ1-6, the V gene TRBV7-9; 7 positions match TRBD1. The CDR3 totals 17 residues. Trimming removed 3 bases from V and 0 bases from J; junction bases left unmatched: 5. CDR1 is SEHNR, CDR2 FQNEAQ, per germline (reference sequence). The CDR3 coding sequence is TGTGCCAGCAGCTTTGCAGGGGGAAGCTCCTATAATTCACCCCTCCACTTT. The encoded protein is CASSFAGGSSYNSPLHF.

The sample holds a few counts of this clonotype. The rearrangement uses TRBV5-1 and TRBJ1-2; D is perhaps TRBD1 (5 bases). CDR1 is SGHRS and CDR2 is YFSETQ in the germline V gene. CDR3 size: 14 residues. V was trimmed by 2 bases and J by 4 bases, leaving 12 bases between them. CDR3 nucleotides: TGCGCCAGCAGCTTCGGGGCGCCGGGCTATGGCTACACCTTC. It translates to CASSFGAPGYGYTF.

This clonotype was counted ten times or more. This sequence joins TRBV6-2 or TRBV6-3 and TRBJ2-7; maybe TRBD2 (5 bases). The CDR3 is made up of 14 amino acids. Trimming pared 6 bases from V and 0 bases from J, leaving 12 bases between. Germline CDR1 is MNHEY and CDR2 is SVGEGT. The CDR3 DNA reads as TGTGCCAGCAGCATCCAAGGGAGCTCCTACGAGCAGTACGTC. Encoded protein: CASSIQGSSYEQYV.

The chain recombines TRBV12-3 or TRBV12-4 with TRBJ1-1, with 9 bases matching TRBD1. The length of the CDR3 is 14 residues. Trimming at V came to 6 bases and at J to 5 bases, leaving 7 bases not matched to a gene. CDR3 in amino acids: CASRLTGGWTEAFF. The CDR3 DNA sequence: TGTGCCAGCAGGTTGACAGGGGGTTGGACTGAAGCTTTCTTT.

The gene calls are TRBV30 and TRBJ1-4; no reliable D call. V lost 0 bases and J 3 bases, leaving 8 bases between the germline ends. From germline, CDR1 is GTSNPN and CDR2 SVGIG (reference sequence). The CDR3 is made up of 14 amino acids. The CDR3, as DNA: TGTGCCTGGAGTGTACGGCTGGCTAATGAAAAACTGTTTTTT. Amino acids: CAWSVRLANEKLFF. Combining the CDR3 with reference TRBV30 and TRBJ1-4 gives the whole variable domain SQTIHQWPATLVQPVGSPLSLECTVEGTSNPNLYWYRQAAGRGLQLLFYSVGIGQISSEVPQNLSASRPQDRQFILSSKKLLLSDSGFYLCAWSVRLANEKLFFGSGTQLSVL.

The chain joins TRBV7-7 to TRBJ2-5; D is undetermined. Germline lookup yields CDR1 SSHAT and CDR2 FNYEAQ (reference sequence). V lost 5 bases, J lost 5 bases, and 18 bases lay in between. The CDR3 has 15 amino acids. This CDR3 is CASSDKTGRTETQYF. CDR3 coding DNA: TGTGCCAGCAGCGATAAGACGGGCCGTACGGAGACCCAGTACTTC.

This clonotype was observed a handful of times. V is TRBV20-1 and J is TRBJ2-2, with D possibly being TRBD1 or TRBD2 (6 bases each). Germline V gene lookup returns CDR1 DFQATT and CDR2 SNEGSKA (reference sequence). CDR3 size: 14 residues. Trimming left V 3 bases short and J 5 bases short, with 13 bases between. DNA for the CDR3: TGCAGTGCTAGTCGAGGGGGGAGGACCGGGGAGCTGTTTTTT. This codes for CSASRGGRTGELFF.

The table lists this clonotype with a few counts. The chain recombines TRBV18 with TRBJ1-1; the D is unclear. Per germline, CDR1 KGHSH and CDR2 LQKENI. Trimming shortened V by 2 bases and J by 0 bases, and 10 bases separated the two germline ends. The CDR3 loop spans 15 amino acids. CDR3 amino acids: CASSPGLRMNTEAFF. CDR3 in DNA: TGTGCCAGCTCACCAGGCCTGAGGATGAACACTGAAGCTTTCTTT.

The rearrangement joins TRBV25-1 to TRBJ1-2, with D maybe TRBD1 (5 bases). The CDR3 spans 15 residues. CDR1 and CDR2 (germline): MGHDK, SYGVNS. Trimming removed 4 bases at V and 4 bases at J, with 16 bases between. The CDR3 coding sequence is TGTGCCAGCAGTGCCAGACAGTGGTCGGGCTATGGCTACACCTTC. This gives the protein CASSARQWSGYGYTF.

This clonotype was observed many times. The rearrangement links TRBV2 to TRBJ2-2, with D possibly matching TRBD1 (6 bases). CDR1 and CDR2 (germline): SNHLY, FYNNEI. This CDR3 has 14 residues. V was shortened by 6 bases and J by 1 base, with 9 bases between the two germline ends. Written as DNA, the CDR3 is TGTGCCAGCAGGGGACACCAGAACACCGGGGAGCTGTTTTTT. It translates to CASRGHQNTGELFF.

The V and J genes are TRBV6-2 or TRBV6-3 and TRBJ2-7; D not certain. The CDR3 has 17 residues. Trimming removed 6 bases at V and 0 bases at J, with 21 bases between. Germline V CDR1 and CDR2: MNHEY, SVGEGT. This CDR3 reads CASSDPVSRPFSYEQYF. CDR3 bases: TGTGCCAGCAGCGACCCGGTTTCACGGCCGTTCTCCTACGAGCAGTACTTC.

This clonotype appeared a few times. The chain combines TRBV6-5 with TRBJ2-3, with 8 bases matching TRBD2. Germline loops: CDR1 MNHEY, CDR2 SVGAGI. J lost 3 bases, V lost 6 bases, and 8 bases had no gene match. CDR3 size: 15 residues. CDR3 sequence (DNA): TGTGCCAGCAGACCCGCTTGCGGGGGGACAGATACGCAGTATTTT. Its translation is CASRPACGGTDTQYF.

In its sample, this clonotype was seen many times. The V call is TRBV25-1, the J call TRBJ1-1; D uncertain. In germline, CDR1 is MGHDK, CDR2 SYGVNS. The CDR3 sequence is 13 residues long. Trimming cost V 6 bases and J 3 bases, with 11 bases left between them. CDR3 protein: CASSSMGDTEAFF. In DNA form, the CDR3 reads TGTGCCAGCAGCTCGATGGGAGACACTGAAGCTTTCTTT.

Concerning this clonotype: This CDR3 is missing its conserved last phenylalanine or tryptophan, likely due to a read error. V usage is TRBV3-1 and J usage is TRBJ2-2; D may be TRBD2 (5 bases). The CDR3 is made up of 14 amino acids. Deletions cut 0 bases from V and 6 bases from J, with 8 bases between. Germline V gives CDR1 LGHDT, CDR2 YNNKEL (reference sequence). The CDR3: CASSQEVGAGELFS. The DNA for the CDR3 is TGTGCCAGCAGCCAAGAAGTCGGGGCCGGGGAGCTGTTTTCT.

This chain connects TRBV10-3 to TRBJ2-7; 9 bases match TRBD2. The CDR3 has 16 amino acids. J was trimmed by 4 bases and V by 4 bases; bases with no gene match: 11. Germline-derived CDR1 and CDR2 are ENHRY and SYGVKD. CDR3 nucleotides: TGTGCCATCAGTGGTTCTCAGGGAGCGGGGGGTTACGAGCAGTACTTC. Protein: CAISGSQGAGGYEQYF.

The chain carries TRBV2 and TRBJ2-1, with 9 bases matching TRBD1. V gave up 4 bases and J gave up 5 bases; unmatched junction bases: 15. Germline CDR1 reads SNHLY; CDR2 reads FYNNEI. The CDR3 consists of 18 residues. CDR3 region: CASSVVLWPHRGHNEQFF. The CDR3 DNA sequence: TGTGCCAGCAGTGTCGTTCTGTGGCCCCACAGGGGGCACAATGAGCAGTTCTTC.

This clonotype was seen a few times. V and J are TRBV3-1 and TRBJ2-7, with 7 bases that match TRBD1. V was pared by 4 bases and J by 4 bases, with 13 bases of the junction left unmatched. CDR3 length: 16 residues. CDR1 is LGHDT and CDR2 is YNNKEL in the germline V gene (reference sequence). The CDR3 here is CASSRAGAGGSYEQYF. DNA for the CDR3: TGTGCCAGCAGCCGAGCCGGGGCAGGGGGATCGTACGAGCAGTACTTC.

This clonotype was observed at least ten times. The chain uses TRBV12-3 or TRBV12-4 and TRBJ2-3; D unresolved. The CDR3 is 12 amino acids. Trimming removed 6 bases at V and 0 bases at J, with 4 bases between. CDR3 in DNA: TGTGCCAGCAGAGAGAGCACAGATACGCAGTATTTT. It is translated as CASRESTDTQYF.

This clonotype occurred a few times. The chain recombines TRBV5-4 with TRBJ1-2; tentative D call: TRBD1 (6 bases). The CDR3 runs 16 residues. Germline loops: CDR1 SGHNT, CDR2 YYREEE (reference sequence). V lost 4 bases, J lost 2 bases, and 18 bases lay in between. The CDR3 protein is CASSRDSRGANYGYTF. The DNA of the CDR3 is TGTGCCAGCAGCCGGGACTCAAGGGGGGCCAACTATGGCTACACCTTC. Full variable domain (outside the CDR3, taken from reference TRBV5-4 and TRBJ1-2): ETGVTQSPTHLIKTRGQQVTLRCSSQSGHNTVSWYQQALGQGPQFIFQYYREEENGRGNFPPRFSGLQFPNYSSELNVNALELDDSALYLCASSRDSRGANYGYTFGSGTRLTVV.